The 22 T cell receptor delta chains in this list originate from one sample, sequenced in a study of gamma-delta T cells after stem cell transplantation. TCRdb repeated clone calling on the RT-PCR reads with CATT. The sample includes over a thousand delta-chain clones, about 17% of them seen just once. Material for sequencing was gamma-delta T cells. The receptors stem from a human donor. It is not recorded whose cells these are; they may come from a transplant donor.

This clone was seen only a few times. A far larger clone lies a single base away; this is likely a read error. V is TRDV2 and J is TRDJ1; 10 bases align to TRDD3. The CDR3 length is 21 residues. The germline V gene has CDR1 GEAIGNYY and CDR2 EKD. The ends lost 2 bases at V and 0 bases at J; junction bases unmatched: 20. The CDR3 DNA reads as TGTGCCTGTGACATTGTAGCGCCCTTCGGGGGGATACGGGAGCACACCGATAAACTCATCTTT. Its translation: CACDIVAPFGGIREHTDKLIF.

Notes on this clone: This likely stems from a read error, as it lies one base from a far larger clone. CDR3 sequence: CACDRLPVLGEDDTLIF. The CDR3 DNA sequence: TGTGCCTGTGACAGGCTCCCTGTACTGGGGGAGGACGATACACTCATCTTT. The genes are TRDV2 and TRDJ1, with 9 bases aligning to TRDD3. This CDR3 region has 17 residues. CDR1 and CDR2 (germline): GEAIGNYY, EKD.

This clone was counted between two and nine times. A read error is likely here: a far larger clone is one base away. The genes are TRDV2 and TRDJ1; 7 bases align to TRDD2. Trimming removed 2 bases from V and 2 bases from J; junction bases left unmatched: 16. This CDR3 has 18 amino acids. From germline, CDR1 is GEAIGNYY and CDR2 EKD. The CDR3 here is CACDMIPTATVDTDKLIF. The CDR3 nucleotides read TGTGCCTGTGACATGATTCCTACCGCTACTGTGGATACCGATAAACTCATCTTT.

This clone was counted only a few times. A far bigger clonotype differs at one base, so this is likely a read error. This CDR3 reads CACDLMSAGLGDTSTDQLIF. DNA for the CDR3: TGTGCCTGTGACTTGATGTCGGCGGGGCTGGGGGATACATCCACCGATCAACTCATCTTT. This chain uses TRDV2 with TRDJ1, with 11 bases lining up with TRDD3. From germline, CDR1 is GEAIGNYY and CDR2 EKD. This CDR3 is built from 20 residues.

With respect to this clone: This DNA's translation and the protein TCRdb lists, from a much larger clone, do not match at residue 17, likely due to a read error; the protein shown is translated from the DNA. V usage is TRDV2 and J usage is TRDJ1; 11 nucleotides line up with TRDD3. Germline CDR1 is GEAIGNYY and CDR2 is EKD. The CDR3 runs 20 residues. Here the CDR3 reads CACDLMSAGLGDTSTDRLIF. CDR3 in DNA: TGTGCCTGTGACTTGATGTCGGCGGGGCTGGGGGATACATCCACCGATAGACTCATCTTT.

The rearrangement joins TRDV2 to TRDJ1, with no clear D. Germline V CDR1 and CDR2: GEAIGNYY, EKD. The CDR3 consists of 14 residues. Trimming left V 0 bases short and J 3 bases short, with 10 bases between. The CDR3 coding sequence is TGTGCCTGTGACACCGTGGAGCGGGCCGATAAACTCATCTTT. Translating gives CACDTVERADKLIF.

In the case of this clone: The protein held in TCRdb is that of a much larger clone and does not match this DNA's translation at residue 8, likely because of a read error; the protein shown is translated from the DNA. The chain carries TRDV2 and TRDJ1, with 11 nucleotides matching TRDD3. CDR3 length equals 20 residues. The trim removed 3 bases at V and 1 base at J, leaving 18 bases unmatched. Germline V gene sequence: CDR1 GEAIGNYY, CDR2 EKD. The CDR3 is CACDLMSVGLGDTSTDKLIF. The CDR3 nucleotides are TGTGCCTGTGACTTGATGTCGGTGGGGCTGGGGGATACATCCACCGATAAACTCATCTTT.

Concerning this clone itself: TCRdb pairs this DNA with a much larger clone's protein that differs at residue 3, likely a read error; the protein shown was translated from the DNA. V is TRDV2 and J is TRDJ1; 9 bases line up with TRDD3. Germline CDR1 reads GEAIGNYY; CDR2 reads EKD. The CDR3 runs 19 residues. The CDR3 DNA sequence: TGTGCCGGTGACAGCGTACTGGGGGACCCGTACCTTCCGACCGATAAACTCATCTTT. Its protein product is CAGDSVLGDPYLPTDKLIF.

This clone showed up just a few times. A far larger clone is one nucleotide away, so this likely arose from a read error. This CDR3 reads CACETLPFDKSTDKFIF. CDR3 bases: TGTGCCTGTGAGACCCTACCTTTCGATAAAAGCACCGATAAATTCATCTTT. The J gene is TRDJ1, the V gene TRDV2, with D perhaps matching TRDD2 (5 bases). This CDR3 has 17 amino acids. Germline V gives CDR1 GEAIGNYY, CDR2 EKD.

For this clone: A far more abundant clone sits one base away, making this likely a read error. This same CDR3 is encoded by further DNA sequences in the sample. The chain links TRDV2 to TRDJ1; 9 positions match TRDD3. J lost 3 bases, V lost 2 bases, and 9 bases had no gene match. Per germline, CDR1 GEAIGNYY and CDR2 EKD. This CDR3 is 16 amino acids long. The CDR3 loop reads CACDSVGGYNPDKLIF. In nucleotides, the CDR3 is TGTGCCTGTGACAGCGTAGGGGGATACAACCCCGATAAACTCATCTTT.

The rearrangement uses TRDV2 and TRDJ1; 9 bases map to TRDD3. The CDR3 covers 19 residues. Germline CDR1 reads GEAIGNYY; CDR2 reads EKD. Trimming took 6 bases from V and 0 from J; bases not matched to a gene: 19. CDR3 in amino acids: CACLPLLGDKLTYTDKLIF. The CDR3, as DNA: TGTGCCTGTCTGCCTCTACTGGGGGACAAACTAACGTACACCGATAAACTCATCTTT.

The table lists this clone with a few counts. This probably arose from a read error, given a far larger clone one base away. The rearrangement links TRDV2 to TRDJ1; TRDD3 agrees at 9 bases. The CDR3 runs 20 residues. Germline assignment: CDR1 GEAIGNYY and CDR2 EKD. Trimming took 3 bases from V and 1 from J; bases not matched to a gene: 20. The CDR3 bases are TGTGCCTGTGACTTGATGTCGGCGGGGCGGGGGGATACATCCACCGATAAACTCATCTTT. Translating it yields CACDLMSAGRGDTSTDKLIF.

A few counts support this clone. This likely stems from a read error, as it lies one base from a far larger clone. The rearrangement uses TRDV2 and TRDJ3; 8 bases line up with TRDD3. Germline V gives CDR1 GEAIGNYY, CDR2 EKD. The V gene end was trimmed by 0 bases and the J gene end by 6 bases; junction bases not matched to a gene: 18. The CDR3 sequence is 21 residues long. DNA for the CDR3: TGTGCCTGTGACACCGCGAGTACTGGGGGGTTTAACACCTTGGACACCCGACAGATGTTTTTC. The encoded protein is CACDTASTGGFNTLDTRQMFF.

As concerns this clone: A far larger clone lies a single base away; this is likely a read error. CDR3 sequence reads: CACDTLYGGQDKLIF. In DNA, the CDR3 is TGTGCCTGTGACACCCTGTATGGGGGACAAGATAAACTCATCTTT. The J gene is TRDJ1, the V gene TRDV2, with TRDD3 identical over 7 bases. V shed 0 bases, J shed 5 bases, and the junction held 8 bases outside the gene matches. This CDR3 is 15 amino acids long. Germline assignment: CDR1 GEAIGNYY and CDR2 EKD.

In the case of this clone: A single base is all that separates this from a far larger clone, so a read error is likely. The chain has TRDV2 and TRDJ1; 9 nucleotides align to TRDD3. Trimming at V came to 2 bases and at J to 4 bases, leaving 13 bases not matched to a gene. CDR1 and CDR2 (germline): GEAIGNYY, EKD. This CDR3 has 17 amino acids. The CDR3 bases are TGTGCCTGTGACAGGCTCCCTGGACTGGGGGAGGACGATAAACTCATCTTT. Residues: CACDRLPGLGEDDKLIF.

About this clone itself: The protein recorded in TCRdb matches a much larger clone and deviates from this DNA's translation at residues 12 and 17, suggesting a read error; the protein here is obtained by translating the DNA. The rearrangement links TRDV2 to TRDJ1, with D possibly being TRDD2 (7 bases). CDR3 length: 19 residues. Germline V gene sequence: CDR1 GEAIGNYY, CDR2 EKD. CDR3: CACDTAGFPTGTYGDKHIF. The DNA for the CDR3 is TGTGCCTGTGACACGGCGGGCTTTCCTACTGGGACTTATGGCGATAAACACATCTTT.

Details on this clone: For this DNA, TCRdb reports the protein of a much larger clone, which diverges at residue 15, most likely from a read error; the protein presented here is translated directly from the DNA. The V call is TRDV1, the J call TRDJ1, with 10 bases lining up with TRDD3. This CDR3 region has 19 residues. In germline, CDR1 is TSWWSYY, CDR2 QGS. CDR3 coding DNA: TGTGCTCTTGGGGAACCGACCCGTGGGGGATACTGGATCACCGCTAAACTCATCTTT. Translating gives CALGEPTRGGYWITAKLIF.

For this clone: TCRdb assigns this DNA the protein of a much larger clone, which departs from its translation at residue 10; this likely reflects a read error, and the protein shown comes from translating the DNA. V gene TRDV2 combines with J gene TRDJ1; 7 bases are shared with TRDD3. The germline gives CDR1 GEAIGNYY, CDR2 EKD. Unmatched junction bases numbered 10, after V lost 0 bases and J lost 7 bases. The CDR3 totals 15 residues. DNA for the CDR3: TGTGCCTGTGACACCCTGGGGGGTTACGAAGGTAAACTCATCTTT. Amino acid sequence: CACDTLGGYEGKLIF.

This clone has only a few counts. A far more abundant clone sits one base away, making this likely a read error. At the DNA level, this CDR3 is encoded by other sequences in the same sample as well. The genes are TRDV2 and TRDJ1, with 12 bases matching TRDD3. The germline V gene encodes CDR1 GEAIGNYY and CDR2 EKD. The CDR3 spans 19 residues. Trimming cost V 4 bases and J 3 bases; bases outside gene matches: 17. This CDR3 is CACDPLSLGDTRKSDKLIF. CDR3 coding DNA: TGTGCCTGTGATCCTCTGTCGCTGGGGGATACGCGGAAGTCCGATAAACTCATCTTT.

Notes on this clone: TCRdb's listed protein matches a much larger clone and diverges from this DNA's translation at residue 8, likely through a read error; the protein shown comes from the DNA. V and J are TRDV2 and TRDJ1; D call uncertain. Per germline, CDR1 GEAIGNYY and CDR2 EKD. CDR3 length equals 14 residues. Trimming stripped 0 bases from V and 4 bases from J, with 11 bases between. CDR3 sequence reads: CACDTVGSGDKLIF. The CDR3, as DNA: TGTGCCTGTGACACCGTAGGGAGCGGCGATAAACTCATCTTT.

In its sample, this clone is large. The same CDR3 also results from other DNA sequences found in this sample. The rearrangement uses TRDV2 and TRDJ1; 8 nucleotides match TRDD3. Germline CDR1 reads GEAIGNYY; CDR2 reads EKD. With 2 bases clipped from V and 1 base from J, the junction kept 8 bases outside the gene matches. The CDR3 spans 16 residues. The CDR3 region is CACDMLLGGFTDKLIF. The CDR3 DNA is TGTGCCTGTGACATGTTACTGGGGGGGTTCACCGATAAACTCATCTTT.

By share, this clone ranks as large. This chain joins TRDV2 and TRDJ1; 11 bases agree with TRDD3. V trimming: 0 bases; J trimming: 2 bases; junction bases outside the gene matches: 19. Germline CDR1 GEAIGNYY, CDR2 EKD. The CDR3 loop spans 21 amino acids. This CDR3 reads CACDTVQRDLGDTEGTDKLIF. DNA of the CDR3: TGTGCCTGTGACACCGTTCAGAGAGACCTGGGGGATACCGAGGGGACCGATAAACTCATCTTT.